This T cell receptor (beta chain) emerged from a study of blood T cell repertoires in COVID-19. About the research overall: The cDNA or gDNA used as material had been derived from T cells, B-cell-depleted T cells, or PBMCs.

The CDR3 consists of 15 residues. From germline, CDR1 is MDHEN and CDR2 SYDVKM. Trimming at V came to 4 bases and at J to 2 bases, leaving 7 bases not matched to a gene. The assay was immunoSEQ multiplex PCR, and TCRdb's table has in-frame clones only and misses some. In the table there are some 350,000 clones, roughly 86% of which are singletons. This clone was detected ten times or more. The receptor's source is a woman in her 70s with COVID-19, enrolled during active disease. Sequencing was carried out using peripheral blood. J is TRBJ1-2 and V is TRBV28, with 7 bases identical to TRBD1. In DNA form, the CDR3 reads TGTGCCAGCAGTTCCAACAGGGGCCCGAACTATGGCTACACCTTC. As protein: CASSSNRGPNYGYTF.